The clone carrying this T cell receptor beta chain was recorded a few times. What it binds is unknown. The record originates from a study of T cells in Graves' hyperthyroidism and ophthalmopathy. Turning to the study itself: The authors collected peripheral blood at initial diagnosis, before any treatment.

What was amplified from RNA transcripts were TCR beta CDR3 regions. During a first-round RT-PCR of the TCR CDR3, the HTBI primer set was used. TCRdb reanalysed the multiplex PCR reads using MiXCR and keeps one entry per CDR3 protein. The data show hundreds of thousands of distinct CDR3 sequences, 20% seen once. Ophthalmopathy cases scored 3 or more on the Clinical Activity Score and 4 or more on NOSPECS grade, with duration below 3 months. PBMCs were sourced from around 10 ml fresh peripheral blood. Study-wide points: Appearing also in blood were most of the thyroid clonotypes expanded above 0.001.

The specimen was blood. The origin of this receptor is a man younger than 45 with Graves' ophthalmopathy.

The CDR3 region has the DNA TGCGCCAGCAGCCTCGAGGACAACACAGATACGCAGTATTTT. Its protein is CASSLEDNTDTQYF. The gene calls are TRBV5-1 and TRBJ2-3; the D gene is possibly TRBD1 (5 bases). The CDR3 is 14 residues long. CDR1 is SGHRS, CDR2 YFSETQ, per germline. With 4 bases removed from V and 2 bases from J, the gap between germline ends came to 11 bases.